The next 17 T cell receptor beta chains were all read from a single sample in a study of T cell responses to AZD1222 COVID-19 vaccine (dated by TCRdb to the early 2020s). Taken with the paper, the label for time point translates to: about 28 days (+/-7) after the second vaccine dose. The library was made by the immunoSEQ multiplex PCR assay. TCRdb carries this immuneACCESS record with in-frame sequences only. Its versions omit some clonotypes, under half of them owing to an unresolved V gene in the studies checked, with the rest unexplained. The sample contains 50,000 to 60,000 clones, approximately 80% of them found a single time. The ten most abundant clones make up around 5% of the sample. The sequenced sample was peripheral blood, obtained 28 days after the second AZD1222 dose. The receptors stem from an adult who received the AZD1222 COVID-19 vaccine.

The chain joins TRBV30 to TRBJ2-1, with 7 bases matching TRBD2. CDR1 is GTSNPN, CDR2 SVGIG, per germline (reference sequence). After removal of 1 base from V and 6 bases from J, the junction contained 12 bases not matched to a gene. The CDR3 runs 16 residues. CDR3 protein: CAWSASFLPGGNEQFF. DNA of the CDR3: TGTGCCTGGAGTGCCTCCTTCTTGCCGGGGGGCAATGAGCAGTTCTTC.

The genes are TRBV6-2 or TRBV6-3 and TRBJ2-2; D remains ambiguous. This CDR3 is built from 21 residues. Trimming cost V 0 bases and J 0 bases, with 23 bases left between them. In germline, CDR1 is MNHEY, CDR2 SVGEGT. Here the CDR3 DNA reads TGTGCCAGCAGTTACTCGCCCTATACCGGATGGCCTCCCGCGAACACCGGGGAGCTGTTTTTT. The encoded protein is CASSYSPYTGWPPANTGELFF.

This clone was picked up a small number of times. The chain couples TRBV5-1 to TRBJ1-1; D remains ambiguous. Trimming shortened V by 0 bases and J by 0 bases, and 6 bases separated the two germline ends. The CDR3 sequence is 14 residues long. CDR1 is SGHRS, CDR2 YFSETQ, per germline. This chain's CDR3 is CASSLGTLNTEAFF. The CDR3 DNA is TGCGCCAGCAGCTTGGGTACGTTGAACACTGAAGCTTTCTTT. The full variable domain, in which reference TRBV5-1 and TRBJ1-1 provide the parts outside the CDR3, is KAGVTQTPRYLIKTRGQQVTLSCSPISGHRSVSWYQQTPGQGLQFLFEYFSETQRNKGNFPGRFSGRQFSNSRSEMNVSTLELGDSALYLCASSLGTLNTEAFFGQGTRLTVV.

V usage is TRBV28 and J usage is TRBJ2-7, with TRBD1 matching 11 bases. This CDR3 spans 16 amino acids. Germline V gives CDR1 MDHEN, CDR2 SYDVKM. The V gene end was trimmed by 6 bases and the J gene end by 3 bases; junction bases not matched to a gene: 10. CDR3 loop: CASSPGTGGAFYEQYV. The CDR3 DNA reads TGTGCCAGCAGCCCAGGGACAGGGGGGGCTTTCTACGAGCAGTACGTC.

The chain uses TRBV3-1 (or the pseudogene TRBV3-2) and TRBJ1-4; D is ambiguous. The CDR3 is 14 residues long. Trimming shortened V by 1 base and J by 4 bases, and 7 bases separated the two germline ends. CDR1 and CDR2 (germline): LGHDT, YNNKEL (reference sequence). This CDR3 is CASSQGWGNEKLFF. CDR3 coding DNA: TGTGCCAGCAGCCAAGGGTGGGGTAATGAAAAACTGTTTTTT.

The V and J genes are TRBV12-3 or TRBV12-4 and TRBJ1-1; no clear D gene. The CDR3 is made up of 12 amino acids. Deletions cut 5 bases from V and 6 bases from J, with 10 bases between. In DNA form, the CDR3 reads TGTGCCAGCAGTCGTCAAACGGCTGAAGCTTTCTTT. Translated, it gives CASSRQTAEAFF.

J is TRBJ1-6 and V is TRBV14, with TRBD1 matching 9 bases. Unmatched junction bases numbered 6, after V lost 1 base and J lost 8 bases. The CDR3 loop spans 16 amino acids. Germline values: CDR1 SGHDN, CDR2 FVKESK. The DNA of the CDR3 is TGTGCCAGCAGCCAAGTTTGGGGACAGGGCTATTCACCCCTCCACTTT. This translates into CASSQVWGQGYSPLHF.

The V call is TRBV5-1, the J call TRBJ2-7, with 11 nucleotides matching TRBD2. CDR3 length equals 17 residues. V was clipped by 3 bases and J by 0 bases; unmatched bases: 8. Per germline, CDR1 SGHRS and CDR2 YFSETQ. The CDR3 DNA sequence: TGCGCCAGCAGCTGGGCTCTAGCGGGAGGTAGCTCCTACGAGCAGTACTTC. The encoded protein is CASSWALAGGSSYEQYF.

The V call is TRBV24-1, the J call TRBJ2-3; 7 nucleotides agree with TRBD1. CDR1 KGHDR and CDR2 SFDVKD come from the germline V gene. V was pared by 0 bases and J by 3 bases, with 2 bases of the junction left unmatched. This CDR3 is 15 amino acids long. Written as DNA, the CDR3 is TGTGCCACCAGTGATTTGATACAGGGGACAGATACGCAGTATTTT. Its protein product is CATSDLIQGTDTQYF.

The chain carries TRBV2 and TRBJ2-5, with 9 bases identical to TRBD2. There are 15 residues in the CDR3. The V gene's germline CDR1 is SNHLY and CDR2 FYNNEI. J was trimmed by 4 bases and V by 8 bases; bases with no gene match: 11. CDR3 sequence reads: CASSEARGGRETQYF. DNA for the CDR3: TGTGCCAGCTCGGAGGCGCGGGGGGGCCGAGAGACCCAGTACTTC. The full variable domain, rest sourced from reference TRBV2 and TRBJ2-5, is EPEVTQTPSHQVTQMGQEVILRCVPISNHLYFYWYRQILGQKVEFLVSFYNNEISEKSEIFDDQFSVERPDGSNFTLKIRSTKLEDSAMYFCASSEARGGRETQYFGPGTRLLVL.

The chain recombines TRBV5-1 with TRBJ2-1; TRBD2 matches 13 bases. The CDR3 is 18 amino acids. From germline, CDR1 is SGHRS and CDR2 YFSETQ. Trimming took 3 bases from V and 7 from J; bases not matched to a gene: 13. The CDR3 bases are TGCGCCAGCAGCTCCTTCCTGACTAGCGGGGGGATAGGAAATGAGCAGTTCTTC. This encodes CASSSFLTSGGIGNEQFF.

The CDR3: CASLTGGADTQYF. In DNA form, the CDR3 reads TGTGCCAGCCTAACAGGGGGCGCAGATACGCAGTATTTT. This chain joins TRBV18 and TRBJ2-3; 9 bases match TRBD1. The CDR3 is made up of 13 amino acids. Trimming at V came to 8 bases and at J to 4 bases, leaving 4 bases not matched to a gene. Per the germline V gene, CDR1 is KGHSH and CDR2 is LQKENI.

The table lists this clone with a few counts. The chain is built from TRBV2 and TRBJ1-2, with TRBD1 matching over 9 bases. The V gene end was trimmed by 5 bases and the J gene end by 8 bases; junction bases not matched to a gene: 12. In germline, CDR1 is SNHLY, CDR2 FYNNEI. This CDR3 is 15 amino acids long. CDR3 region: CASSFGQGRGVGYTF. The CDR3 nucleotides are TGTGCCAGCAGTTTCGGACAGGGGCGAGGTGTGGGCTACACCTTC.

This chain links TRBV29-1 with TRBJ1-1, with D perhaps matching TRBD1 (6 bases). The CDR3 is made up of 14 amino acids. V was pared by 5 bases and J by 4 bases, with 17 bases between. The germline V gene encodes CDR1 SQVTM and CDR2 ANQGSEA. DNA for the CDR3: TGCAGCGTTCTAGGGGGGGGGCGAGGCACTGAAGCTTTCTTT. Translated, it gives CSVLGGGRGTEAFF.

This clone turned up a few times. The chain links TRBV6-5 to TRBJ2-7, with a possible D match to TRBD2 (7 bases). The CDR3 loop spans 14 amino acids. The V end was cut by 7 bases, the J end by 5 bases, with 18 bases between. From germline, CDR1 is MNHEY and CDR2 SVGAGI. The CDR3 DNA reads TGTGCCAGCACCGGCGGGGGCCGGTTAGACGAGCAGTACTTC. It translates to CASTGGGRLDEQYF.

The rearrangement joins TRBV7-9 to TRBJ2-1; unclear D gene. Per germline, CDR1 SEHNR and CDR2 FQNEAQ (reference sequence). The CDR3 is 14 amino acids. V was cut by 1 base and J by 6 bases, with 10 bases left in between. The CDR3 bases are TGTGCCAGCAGCTTAGATACCCAGCGCAATGAGCAGTTCTTC. Translation: CASSLDTQRNEQFF.

The chain recombines TRBV28 with TRBJ2-2; D possibly matches TRBD1 or TRBD2 (5 bases each). CDR3 length: 14 amino acids. Germline V lookup: CDR1 MDHEN, CDR2 SYDVKM. The V end lost 8 bases, the J end lost 5 bases, and 15 bases lay between the germline ends. Here the CDR3 DNA reads TGTGCCAGCCTCCCGGGACCGACAACCGGGGAGCTGTTTTTT. This sequence encodes CASLPGPTTGELFF.